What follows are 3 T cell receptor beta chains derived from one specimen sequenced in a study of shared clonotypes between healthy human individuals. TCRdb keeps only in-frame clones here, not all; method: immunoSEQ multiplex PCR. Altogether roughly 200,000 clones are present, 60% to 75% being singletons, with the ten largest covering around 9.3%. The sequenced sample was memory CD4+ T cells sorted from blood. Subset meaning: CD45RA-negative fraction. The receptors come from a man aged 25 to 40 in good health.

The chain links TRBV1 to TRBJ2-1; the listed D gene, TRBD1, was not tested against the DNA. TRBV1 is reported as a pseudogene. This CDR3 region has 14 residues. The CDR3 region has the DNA TGCACCGTAGAAGGGACAGGGGGCTTCAATGAGCAGTTCTTC. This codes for CTVEGTGGFNEQFF.

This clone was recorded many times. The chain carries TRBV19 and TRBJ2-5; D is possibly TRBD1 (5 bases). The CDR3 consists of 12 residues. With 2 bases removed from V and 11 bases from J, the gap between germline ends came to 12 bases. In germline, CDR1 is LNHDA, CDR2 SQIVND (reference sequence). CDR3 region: CASSIRQSEQYF. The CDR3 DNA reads TGTGCCAGTAGTATACGACAGAGTGAACAGTACTTC.

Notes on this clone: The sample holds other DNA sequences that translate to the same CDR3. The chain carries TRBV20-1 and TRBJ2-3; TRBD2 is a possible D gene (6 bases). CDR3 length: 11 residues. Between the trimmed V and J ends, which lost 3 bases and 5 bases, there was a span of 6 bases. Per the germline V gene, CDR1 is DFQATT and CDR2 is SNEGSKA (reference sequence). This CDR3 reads CSARGGDTQYF. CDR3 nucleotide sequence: TGCAGTGCTAGGGGGGGAGATACGCAGTATTTT.